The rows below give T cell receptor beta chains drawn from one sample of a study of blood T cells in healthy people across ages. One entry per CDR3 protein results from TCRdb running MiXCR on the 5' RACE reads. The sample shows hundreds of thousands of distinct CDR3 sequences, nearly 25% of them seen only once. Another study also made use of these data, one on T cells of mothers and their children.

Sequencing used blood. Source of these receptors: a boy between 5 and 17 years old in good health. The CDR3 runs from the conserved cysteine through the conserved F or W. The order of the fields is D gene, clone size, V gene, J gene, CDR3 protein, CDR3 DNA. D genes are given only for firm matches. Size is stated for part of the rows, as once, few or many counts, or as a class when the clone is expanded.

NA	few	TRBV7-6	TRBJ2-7	CASSLGDHEQYF	TGTGCCAGCAGCTTAGGGGACCACGAGCAGTACTTC
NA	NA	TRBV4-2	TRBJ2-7	CASSQDGSGAPSYEQYF	TGTGCCAGCAGCCAAGATGGATCGGGGGCCCCCTCCTACGAGCAGTACTTC
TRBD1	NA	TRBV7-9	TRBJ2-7	CASSPPETGASEQYF	TGTGCCAGCAGCCCCCCTGAGACAGGGGCTTCCGAGCAGTACTTC
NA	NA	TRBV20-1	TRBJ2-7	CSAPAAGPTYEQYF	TGCAGTGCCCCGGCGGCGGGTCCTACCTACGAGCAGTACTTC
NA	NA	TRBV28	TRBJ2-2	CASVNREPGELFF	TGTGCCAGCGTCAACAGGGAACCCGGGGAGCTGTTTTTT
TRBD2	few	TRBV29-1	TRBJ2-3	CSGEGLAGDTQYF	TGCAGCGGTGAGGGTTTAGCGGGAGATACGCAGTATTTT
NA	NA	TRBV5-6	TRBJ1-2	CASSRTVRGYTF	TGTGCCAGCAGCCGGACAGTGCGTGGCTACACCTTC
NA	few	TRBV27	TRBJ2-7	CASGGANEQYF	TGTGCCAGCGGGGGGGCCAACGAGCAGTACTTC
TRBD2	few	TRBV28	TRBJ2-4	CASSRRGVTKNIQYF	TGTGCCAGCAGCCGGCGGGGGGTAACCAAAAACATTCAGTACTTC
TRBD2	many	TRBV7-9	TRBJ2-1	CASSRSGSSYNEQFF	TGTGCCAGCAGCCGTAGCGGGAGCTCCTACAATGAGCAGTTCTTC
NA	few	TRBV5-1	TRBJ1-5	CASSLKMWRFGNQPQHF	TGCGCCAGCAGCTTGAAGATGTGGAGGTTTGGCAATCAGCCCCAGCATTTT
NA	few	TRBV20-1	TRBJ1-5	CSARDNGNMQPQHF	TGCAGTGCTAGAGATAACGGAAACATGCAGCCCCAGCATTTT
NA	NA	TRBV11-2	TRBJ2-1	CANSPVVGVGVEQFF	TGTGCCAACAGCCCCGTTGTAGGGGTTGGGGTTGAGCAGTTCTTC
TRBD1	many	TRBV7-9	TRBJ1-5	CASRIRDRPYQPQHF	TGTGCCAGCAGAATCCGGGACAGGCCTTATCAGCCCCAGCATTTT
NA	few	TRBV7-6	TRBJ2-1	CASSLALEPGPLFF	TGTGCCAGCAGCTTAGCCTTGGAACCGGGACCGTTGTTCTTC
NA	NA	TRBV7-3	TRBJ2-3	CASSLVGVRTDTQYF	TGTGCCAGCAGCTTAGTGGGGGTCCGCACAGATACGCAGTATTTT
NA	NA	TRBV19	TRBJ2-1	CASSISQGQYNEQFF	TGTGCCAGTAGTATATCCCAGGGGCAGTACAATGAGCAGTTCTTC
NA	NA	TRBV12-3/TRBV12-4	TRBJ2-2	CASSPGRSSTGELFF	TGTGCCAGCAGTCCGGGGAGGTCAAGCACCGGGGAGCTGTTTTTT
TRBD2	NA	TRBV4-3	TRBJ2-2	CASSSGLAVSSGELFF	TGCGCCAGCAGCTCTGGACTAGCAGTCTCCAGCGGGGAGCTGTTTTTT
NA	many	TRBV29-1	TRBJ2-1	CSIVYRSSYNEQFF	TGCAGCATTGTATACAGATCCTCCTACAATGAGCAGTTCTTC
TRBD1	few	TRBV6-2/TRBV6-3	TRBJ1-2	CASSPTGRDGYTF	TGTGCCAGCAGTCCGACAGGGCGCGATGGCTACACCTTC
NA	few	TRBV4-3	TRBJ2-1	CASSQVTGFDGQFF	TGCGCCAGCAGCCAAGTAACGGGTTTTGATGGGCAGTTCTTC
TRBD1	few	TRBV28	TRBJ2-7	CAHTGGGQGRSYEQYF	TGTGCCCACACCGGGGGAGGACAGGGCCGTTCCTACGAGCAGTACTTC
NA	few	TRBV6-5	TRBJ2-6	CASSYSLYTSGANVLTF	TGTGCCAGCAGTTACTCTCTTTACACATCCGGGGCCAACGTCCTGACTTTC
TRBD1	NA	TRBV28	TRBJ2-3	CASSLGQGITDTQYF	TGTGCCAGCAGTCTTGGACAGGGGATCACAGATACGCAGTATTTT
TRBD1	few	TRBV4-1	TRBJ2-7	CASSQNPGQGTTYEQYF	TGCGCCAGCAGCCAGAACCCCGGACAGGGGACGACCTACGAGCAGTACTTC
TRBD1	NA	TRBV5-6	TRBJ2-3	CASSKGQGETDTQYF	TGTGCCAGCAGCAAAGGACAGGGGGAGACAGATACGCAGTATTTT
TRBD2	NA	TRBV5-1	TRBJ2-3	CASSLEAGITDTQYF	TGCGCCAGCAGCTTGGAAGCGGGGATCACAGATACGCAGTATTTT
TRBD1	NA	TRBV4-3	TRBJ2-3	CASSQEAPTDRAPDTDTQYF	TGCGCCAGCAGCCAAGAAGCCCCCACTGACAGGGCTCCGGACACAGATACGCAGTATTTT
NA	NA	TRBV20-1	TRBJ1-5	CSAREVGDQPQHF	TGCAGTGCTAGAGAGGTCGGGGATCAGCCCCAGCATTTT
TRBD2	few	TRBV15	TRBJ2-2	CATSRDPAGVPLPRTGELFF	TGTGCCACCAGCAGAGATCCCGCGGGAGTCCCCTTACCACGCACCGGGGAGCTGTTTTTT
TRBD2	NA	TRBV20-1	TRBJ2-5	CSARKRDPETQYF	TGCAGTGCTAGGAAGCGGGACCCAGAGACCCAGTACTTC